The 24 T cell receptor beta chains presented below share a single source sample, sequenced in a study of T-cell reconstitution after alpha-beta-depleted transplantation in children (dated by TCRdb to the mid-2010s). Study-wide findings and limitations: The frequencies of hyperexpanded clones fell over the following months, and after one year, T-cell counts and TCRbeta diversity were mostly attributed to newly produced T cells.

Which antigens these TCRs recognize remains unknown. The intended sense of this specimen's treatment or condition label: allogeneic hematopoietic cell transplantation with graft depleted of TCRalphabeta T cells and CD19 B cells. The library was made by PCR. Sequenced on an Illumina HiSeq 2500. To normalize quantification of the TCRbeta repertoire, the TCR libraries were built with molecular barcoding that relied on unique molecular identifiers. Starting from the raw public reads, TCRdb applied fastp trimming at Q25, assembled clones with MiXCR and retained in-frame beta chains. Merged by CDR3 protein, the rows form single entries marked with the most common genes and DNA. Here the sample has about 290,000 distinct CDR3 sequences; just over 7.5% occur a single time. The ten top clones hold 9.1% of the sample. The starting material was peripheral blood, obtained 360 days after TCRalphabeta/CD19-depleted stem cell transplant. These receptors all stem from a female patient between 2 and 15 years old who had a stem cell transplant for Fanconi anemia, so the T cells may come from the graft donor.

The table lists this clonotype with a few counts. The J gene is TRBJ1-2, the V gene TRBV10-2; D gene ambiguous. The V end lost 6 bases, the J end lost 4 bases, and 9 bases lay between the germline ends. Germline CDR1 and CDR2: WSHSY and SAAADI. The CDR3 runs to 12 residues. The CDR3 loop is CASRTEPYGYTF. As DNA, the CDR3 is TGCGCCAGCAGAACAGAACCCTATGGCTACACCTTC.

The V gene is TRBV2, the J gene TRBJ1-2; D not certain. The CDR3 runs to 14 residues. Trimming stripped 3 bases from V and 4 bases from J, with 12 bases between. CDR1 is SNHLY and CDR2 is FYNNEI in the germline V gene. The CDR3 loop reads CASSDEGAGYGYTF. The CDR3 region has the DNA TGTGCCAGCAGTGATGAGGGCGCAGGCTATGGCTACACCTTC.

In its sample, this clonotype was seen many times. This sequence joins TRBV12-3 or TRBV12-4 and TRBJ1-2, with TRBD1 identical over 11 bases. This CDR3 has 15 amino acids. V gave up 3 bases and J gave up 6 bases; unmatched junction bases: 6. The CDR3 region is CASSLRTGGKDGYTF. CDR3 in DNA: TGTGCCAGCAGTTTGAGGACAGGGGGCAAAGATGGCTACACCTTC.

This clonotype has ten or more counts. The chain has TRBV29-1 and TRBJ2-3; D unclear. The CDR3 contains 14 residues. Between the trimmed V and J ends, which lost 8 bases and 3 bases, there was a span of 18 bases. The V gene's germline CDR1 is SQVTM and CDR2 ANQGSEA. CDR3 region: CSSAGASSTDTQYF. CDR3 coding DNA: TGCAGCTCAGCAGGTGCGTCAAGTACAGATACGCAGTATTTT.

This clonotype was counted many times. This rearrangement joins TRBV9 to TRBJ2-3, with TRBD2 matching 10 bases. This CDR3 comprises 15 residues. The ends lost 0 bases at V and 3 bases at J; junction bases unmatched: 1. CDR1 is SGDLS, CDR2 YYNGEE, per germline. The CDR3 region is CASSVASGGTDTQYF. CDR3 nucleotides: TGTGCCAGCAGCGTAGCTAGCGGGGGTACAGATACGCAGTATTTT. Combining the CDR3 with reference TRBV9 and TRBJ2-3 gives the whole variable domain DSGVTQTPKHLITATGQRVTLRCSPRSGDLSVYWYQQSLDQGLQFLIQYYNGEERAKGNILERFSAQQFPDLHSELNLSSLELGDSALYFCASSVASGGTDTQYFGPGTRLTVL.

The V call is TRBV9, the J call TRBJ1-1, with 9 bases identical to TRBD1. Unmatched junction bases numbered 2, after V lost 0 bases and J lost 5 bases. This CDR3 comprises 14 residues. Germline CDR1 reads SGDLS; CDR2 reads YYNGEE. As DNA, the CDR3 is TGTGCCAGCAGCGTAGCGACAGGGGGGACTGAAGCTTTCTTT. Translating gives CASSVATGGTEAFF.

This clonotype has more than one count but fewer than ten. The rearrangement uses TRBV28 and TRBJ2-3; 11 nucleotides agree with TRBD2. This CDR3 contains 17 residues. With 11 bases clipped from V and 4 bases from J, the junction kept 17 bases outside the gene matches. Germline CDR1 and CDR2: MDHEN and SYDVKM. The CDR3 is CAGPGGSSGRHSDTQYF. Written as DNA, the CDR3 is TGTGCCGGGCCTGGGGGGTCTAGCGGGAGGCACTCAGATACGCAGTATTTT.

In this sample, this clonotype turned up many times. The chain combines TRBV5-1 with TRBJ2-1, with a tentative D call TRBD1 (7 bases). CDR1 and CDR2 from the germline V gene are SGHRS and YFSETQ. The germline V and J ends were trimmed by 0 bases and 4 bases, with 14 bases remaining between them. This CDR3 comprises 16 residues. CDR3 sequence reads: CASSLVQGGDYNEQFF. The CDR3 bases are TGCGCCAGCAGCTTGGTGCAGGGGGGTGATTACAATGAGCAGTTCTTC.

The chain employs TRBV20-1 and TRBJ1-1; TRBD1 might be the D (6 bases). The V end lost 4 bases, the J end lost 4 bases, and 13 bases lay between the germline ends. This CDR3 is 13 amino acids long. Germline V gene data show CDR1 as DFQATT and CDR2 as SNEGSKA (reference sequence). CDR3 in amino acids: CSAMTGRGTEAFF. CDR3 DNA: TGCAGTGCTATGACAGGTAGGGGCACTGAAGCTTTCTTT.

This clonotype has only a few counts. The rearrangement uses TRBV28 and TRBJ1-1, with D possibly being TRBD1 (6 bases). CDR1 MDHEN and CDR2 SYDVKM come from the germline V gene. The CDR3 has 13 residues. Trimming shortened V by 10 bases and J by 8 bases, and 20 bases separated the two germline ends. CDR3 coding DNA: TGTGCCACCCTACGGTGGGGGGCGGGAGAAGCTTTCTTT. It yields the protein CATLRWGAGEAFF.

The chain couples TRBV20-1 to TRBJ1-3; D not resolved. Germline lookup yields CDR1 DFQATT and CDR2 SNEGSKA (reference sequence). V lost 0 bases to trimming and J lost 4 bases, with 13 bases between them. The CDR3 has 15 residues. CDR3 nucleotides: TGCAGTGCTAGAGATCCGGCCGGGGAGGGAAACACCATATATTTT. Its protein product is CSARDPAGEGNTIYF.

Ten or more counts support this clonotype. J is TRBJ2-2 and V is TRBV7-3; a weak D match, TRBD2 (6 bases). There are 15 residues in the CDR3. Germline V gene data show CDR1 as SGHTA and CDR2 as FQGTGA. V was cut by 0 bases and J by 6 bases, with 11 bases left in between. CDR3 in amino acids: CASSLTPSGAGELFF. The DNA for the CDR3 is TGTGCCAGCAGCTTAACTCCCTCGGGGGCCGGGGAGCTGTTTTTT.

The chain recombines TRBV6-2 or TRBV6-3 with TRBJ1-2; D gene ambiguous. This CDR3 has 13 amino acids. V was cut by 7 bases and J by 1 base, with 10 bases left in between. Germline CDR1 and CDR2: MNHEY and SVGEGT. CDR3 loop: CASMWQDNYGYTF. The CDR3 nucleotides read TGTGCCAGCATGTGGCAAGATAACTATGGCTACACCTTC.

Points on this clonotype: Possible read error: a much larger clone is one base away. J is TRBJ2-5 and V is TRBV20-1; D possibly uses TRBD1 or TRBD2 (5 bases each). The CDR3 consists of 12 residues. Trimming cost V 4 bases and J 2 bases, with 8 bases left between them. Germline loops: CDR1 DFQATT, CDR2 SNEGSKA (reference sequence). The CDR3 coding sequence is TGCAGTGCTAAAGAGGGGCAAGAGACCCAGTACTTC. It translates to CSAKEGQETQYF.

This clonotype has at least ten counts. The chain recombines TRBV13 with TRBJ2-7; D unclear. The CDR3 loop spans 15 amino acids. Looked up from germline, CDR1 is PRHDT and CDR2 is FYEKMQ (reference sequence). Trimming removed 3 bases from V and 0 bases from J, with 12 bases in between. The CDR3: CASSFKGGSSYEQYF. The CDR3 bases are TGTGCCAGCAGCTTTAAGGGCGGCAGCTCCTACGAGCAGTACTTC.

This clonotype showed up many times. The rearrangement joins TRBV15 to TRBJ1-1; perhaps TRBD1 as D (6 bases). V was cut by 4 bases and J by 0 bases, with 12 bases left in between. The CDR3 extends over 15 amino acids. The germline CDR1 and CDR2 sequences are LNHNV and YYDKDF (reference sequence). This CDR3 reads CATSMRQVMNTEAFF. The CDR3 bases are TGTGCCACCAGCATGCGACAGGTTATGAACACTGAAGCTTTCTTT.

This clonotype was counted between two and nine times. The chain recombines TRBV7-2 with TRBJ2-3; D not certain. Trimming took off 1 base at V and 5 bases at J, with 10 bases between the two ends. CDR1 and CDR2 (germline): SGHTA, FQGNSA. The CDR3 covers 14 residues. CDR3 bases: TGTGCCAGCAGCTTAGTTACTCTGGGAGATACGCAGTATTTT. Protein: CASSLVTLGDTQYF.

This clonotype was counted only a few times. The chain links TRBV3-1 to TRBJ2-7; 9 nucleotides agree with TRBD2. The ends lost 7 bases at V and 0 bases at J; junction bases unmatched: 4. The CDR3 has 14 residues. Germline CDR1 reads LGHDT; CDR2 reads YNNKEL (reference sequence). The CDR3: CASKAAGGSYEQYF. The CDR3 DNA follows: TGTGCCAGCAAGGCAGCGGGAGGCTCCTACGAGCAGTACTTC.

V and J are TRBV20-1 and TRBJ2-7; D possibly uses TRBD1 or TRBD2 (6 bases each). V lost 6 bases to trimming and J lost 2 bases, with 11 bases between them. Looked up from germline, CDR1 is DFQATT and CDR2 is SNEGSKA (reference sequence). The CDR3 length is 12 residues. As DNA, the CDR3 is TGCAGTGCGGGGGGCGTAACCTACGAGCAGTACTTC. Its protein product is CSAGGVTYEQYF.

V usage is TRBV19 and J usage is TRBJ1-5; TRBD1 matches 10 bases. V trimming: 7 bases; J trimming: 5 bases; junction bases outside the gene matches: 11. The CDR3 has 16 residues. Germline assignment: CDR1 LNHDA and CDR2 SQIVND (reference sequence). CDR3 DNA sequence: TGTGCCAGTACCACACTTATAGGGACAGGGGATCAGCCCCAGCATTTT. This gives the protein CASTTLIGTGDQPQHF.

In this sample, this clonotype turned up many times. V is TRBV5-1 and J is TRBJ1-1; D call uncertain. CDR1 is SGHRS, CDR2 YFSETQ, per germline. CDR3 size: 15 residues. The V gene lost 6 bases and the J gene lost 1 base, with 16 bases spanning the gap. The CDR3 DNA sequence: TGCGCCAGCAAGCCTATGGGCCTGGGGAACACTGAAGCTTTCTTT. It is translated as CASKPMGLGNTEAFF.

The CDR3 loop is CSARSTGTVPNEQYF. CDR3 in DNA: TGCAGTGCTAGATCAACCGGGACAGTCCCGAACGAGCAGTACTTC. The chain recombines TRBV20-1 with TRBJ2-7; the match to TRBD1 covers 7 bases. The germline gives CDR1 DFQATT, CDR2 SNEGSKA (reference sequence). The trim removed 2 bases at V and 5 bases at J, leaving 12 bases unmatched. The length of the CDR3 is 15 residues.

This clonotype was observed a few times. This chain connects TRBV24-1 to TRBJ2-7; D tentatively reads TRBD1 or TRBD2 (5 bases each). The length of the CDR3 is 13 residues. Germline CDR1 reads KGHDR; CDR2 reads SFDVKD. The V gene lost 5 bases and the J gene lost 7 bases, with 14 bases spanning the gap. CDR3 sequence: CATSGGRWEEQYF. DNA of the CDR3: TGTGCCACCAGTGGGGGCAGGTGGGAGGAGCAGTACTTC.

This clonotype was seen a handful of times. The chain links TRBV6-1 to TRBJ2-2; TRBD2 agrees at 10 bases. CDR3 size: 16 residues. J gave up 2 bases and V 6 bases, and 6 bases lay outside the gene matches. Germline CDR1 reads MNHNS; CDR2 reads SASEGT. For the CDR3, the DNA is TGTGCCAGCAGGGCTCTAGCGGGGGAAAACACCGGGGAGCTGTTTTTT. Translating it yields CASRALAGENTGELFF.